The present TCR beta chain was sequenced within a study of preoperative IRX-2 immunotherapy in early breast cancer. Treatment here: preoperative locoregional IRX-2 cytokine immunotherapy. Patients received preoperative, locoregional IRX-2 cytokine immunotherapy in a phase Ib study. The CDR3 totals 15 residues. CDR1 is MNHGY and CDR2 is SAAAGT in the germline V gene. Trimming shortened V by 8 bases and J by 1 base, and 17 bases separated the two germline ends. This clone was detected only a few times. The data were produced by immunoSEQ multiplex PCR, yet TCRdb's version contains in-frame clones alone and is incomplete. The profile shows 40,000 to 50,000 clones, 60% to 80% of them singletons.

Specimen: tumor tissue, collected after IRX-2 immunotherapy. The TCR sequence derives from a human donor with breast cancer. The chain combines TRBV6-8 with TRBJ1-1; unclear D gene. The CDR3 coding sequence is TGTGCCAGCCAATTTCGTGGCGTGTCGAACACTGAAGCTTTCTTT. It yields the protein CASQFRGVSNTEAFF.